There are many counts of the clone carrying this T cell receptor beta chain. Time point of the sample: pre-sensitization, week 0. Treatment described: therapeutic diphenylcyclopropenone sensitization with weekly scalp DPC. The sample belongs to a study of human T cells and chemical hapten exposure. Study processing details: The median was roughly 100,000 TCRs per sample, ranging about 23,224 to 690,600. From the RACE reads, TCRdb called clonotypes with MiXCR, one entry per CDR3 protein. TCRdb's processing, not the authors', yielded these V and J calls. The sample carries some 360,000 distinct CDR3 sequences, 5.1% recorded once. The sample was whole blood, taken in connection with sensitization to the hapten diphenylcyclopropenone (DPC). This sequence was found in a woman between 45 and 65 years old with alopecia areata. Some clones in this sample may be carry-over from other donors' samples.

The CDR3 region is CAISEVGGNQPQHF. As DNA, the CDR3 is TGTGCCATCAGTGAGGTAGGGGGCAATCAGCCCCAGCATTTT. The chain uses TRBV10-3 and TRBJ1-5, with D possibly being TRBD1 (5 bases). Trimming cost V 2 bases and J 2 bases, with 7 bases left between them. This CDR3 region has 14 residues. Germline CDR1 is ENHRY and CDR2 is SYGVKD.